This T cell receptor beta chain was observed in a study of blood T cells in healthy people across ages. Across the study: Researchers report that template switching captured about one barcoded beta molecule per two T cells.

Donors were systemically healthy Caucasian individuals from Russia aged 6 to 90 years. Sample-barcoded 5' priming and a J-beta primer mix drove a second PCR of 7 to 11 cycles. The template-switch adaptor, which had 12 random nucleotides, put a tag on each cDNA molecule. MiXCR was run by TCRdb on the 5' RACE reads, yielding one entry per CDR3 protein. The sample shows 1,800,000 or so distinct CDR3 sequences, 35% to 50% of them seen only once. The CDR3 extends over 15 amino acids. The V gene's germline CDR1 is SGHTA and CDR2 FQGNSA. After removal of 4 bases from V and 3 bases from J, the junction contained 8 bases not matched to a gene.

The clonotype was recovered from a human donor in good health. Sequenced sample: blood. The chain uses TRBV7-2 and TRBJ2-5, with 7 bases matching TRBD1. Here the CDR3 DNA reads TGTGCCAGCAGCTCTACGACAGGGAATGAAGAGACCCAGTACTTC. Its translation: CASSSTTGNEETQYF.